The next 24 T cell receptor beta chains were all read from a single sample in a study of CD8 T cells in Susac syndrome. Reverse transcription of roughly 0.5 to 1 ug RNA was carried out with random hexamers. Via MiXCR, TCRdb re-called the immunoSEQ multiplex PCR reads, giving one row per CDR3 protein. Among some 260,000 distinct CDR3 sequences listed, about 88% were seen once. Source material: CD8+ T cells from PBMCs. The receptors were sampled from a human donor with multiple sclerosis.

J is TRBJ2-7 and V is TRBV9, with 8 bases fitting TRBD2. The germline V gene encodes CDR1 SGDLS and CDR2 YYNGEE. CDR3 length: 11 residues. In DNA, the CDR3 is TGTGCGAGCGGGAGATCCCACGAGCAGTACTTC. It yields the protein CASGRSHEQYF.

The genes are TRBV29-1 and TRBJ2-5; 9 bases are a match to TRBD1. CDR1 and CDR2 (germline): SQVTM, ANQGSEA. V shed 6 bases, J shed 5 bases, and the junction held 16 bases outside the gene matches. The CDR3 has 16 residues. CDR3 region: CSVRGWAGQGPETQYF. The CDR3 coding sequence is TGCAGCGTCAGGGGGTGGGCGGGACAGGGTCCGGAGACCCAGTACTTC.

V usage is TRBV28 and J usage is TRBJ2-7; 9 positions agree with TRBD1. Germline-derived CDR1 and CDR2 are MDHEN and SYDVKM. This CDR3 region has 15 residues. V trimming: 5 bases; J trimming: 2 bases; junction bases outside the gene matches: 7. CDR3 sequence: CASSLPRDRAYEQYF. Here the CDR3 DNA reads TGTGCCAGCAGTCTTCCCCGGGACAGGGCCTACGAGCAGTACTTC. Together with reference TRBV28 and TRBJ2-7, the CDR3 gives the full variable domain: DVKVTQSSRYLVKRTGEKVFLECVQDMDHENMFWYRQDPGLGLRLIYFSYDVKMKEKGDIPEGYSVSREKKERFSLILESASTNQTSMYLCASSLPRDRAYEQYFGPGTRLTVT.

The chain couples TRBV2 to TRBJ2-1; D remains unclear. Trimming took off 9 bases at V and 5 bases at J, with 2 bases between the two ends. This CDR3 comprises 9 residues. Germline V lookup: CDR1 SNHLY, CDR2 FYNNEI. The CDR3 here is CASNNEQFF. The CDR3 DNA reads TGTGCCAGTAACAATGAGCAGTTCTTC.

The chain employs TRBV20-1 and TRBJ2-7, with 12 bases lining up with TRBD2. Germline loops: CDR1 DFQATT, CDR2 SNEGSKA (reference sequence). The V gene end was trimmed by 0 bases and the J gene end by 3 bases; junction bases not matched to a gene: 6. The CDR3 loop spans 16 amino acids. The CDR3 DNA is TGCAGTGCTAGAGATCTAGCGGGAGGGCGATACTACGAGCAGTACTTC. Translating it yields CSARDLAGGRYYEQYF.

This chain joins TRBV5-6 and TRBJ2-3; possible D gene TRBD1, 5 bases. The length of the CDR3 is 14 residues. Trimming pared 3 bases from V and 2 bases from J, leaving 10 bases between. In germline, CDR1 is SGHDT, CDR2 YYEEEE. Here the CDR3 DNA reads TGTGCCAGCAGCTACGACAGACCCACAGATACGCAGTATTTT. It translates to CASSYDRPTDTQYF. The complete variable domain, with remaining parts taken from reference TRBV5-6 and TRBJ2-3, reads DAGVTQSPTHLIKTRGQQVTLRCSPKSGHDTVSWYQQALGQGPQFIFQYYEEEERQRGNFPDRFSGHQFPNYSSELNVNALLLGDSALYLCASSYDRPTDTQYFGPGTRLTVL.

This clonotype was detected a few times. The CDR3, as DNA: TGTGCCAGCAGCGTAACACTAGCGGAAACCTTTTTATCCTACGAGCAGTACTTC. Its translation: CASSVTLAETFLSYEQYF. This rearrangement joins TRBV7-8 to TRBJ2-7; 8 bases are shared with TRBD2. This CDR3 spans 18 amino acids. CDR1 and CDR2 from the germline V gene are SGHVS and FQNEAQ. With V trimmed by 5 bases and J by 1 base, 16 bases remained unmatched.

The DNA for the CDR3 is TGTGCCAGCTCACCCGTTGGGCCCCGGACGGCCTTGAACACTGAAGCTTTCTTT. Protein: CASSPVGPRTALNTEAFF. The chain has TRBV18 and TRBJ1-1; no definite D call. Per germline, CDR1 KGHSH and CDR2 LQKENI. The CDR3 extends over 18 amino acids. V was shortened by 3 bases and J by 0 bases, with 20 bases between the two germline ends. The full variable domain, in which reference TRBV18 and TRBJ1-1 provide the parts outside the CDR3, is NAGVMQNPRHLVRRRGQEARLRCSPMKGHSHVYWYRQLPEEGLKFMVYLQKENIIDESGMPKERFSAEFPKEGPSILRIQQVVRGDSAAYFCASSPVGPRTALNTEAFFGQGTRLTVV.

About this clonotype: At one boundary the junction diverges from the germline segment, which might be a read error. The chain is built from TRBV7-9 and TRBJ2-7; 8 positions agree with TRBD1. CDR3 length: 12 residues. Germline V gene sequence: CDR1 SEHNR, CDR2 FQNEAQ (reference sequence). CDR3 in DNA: TGTGCCAGCAGTTACGGACAGGGCGAGCAGCACTTC. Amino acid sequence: CASSYGQGEQHF.

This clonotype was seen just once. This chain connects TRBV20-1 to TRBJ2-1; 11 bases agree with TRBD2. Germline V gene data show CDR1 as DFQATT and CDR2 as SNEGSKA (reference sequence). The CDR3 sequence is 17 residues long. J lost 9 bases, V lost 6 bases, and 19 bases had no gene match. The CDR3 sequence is CSASSASLAGGRSEQFF. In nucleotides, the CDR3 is TGCAGTGCGTCAAGCGCATCCCTAGCGGGAGGAAGGAGTGAGCAGTTCTTC.

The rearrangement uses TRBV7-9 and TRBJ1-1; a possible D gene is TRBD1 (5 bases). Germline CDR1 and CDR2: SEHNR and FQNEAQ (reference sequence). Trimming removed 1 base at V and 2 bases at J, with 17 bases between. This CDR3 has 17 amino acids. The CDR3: CASSLVKGPRENTEAFF. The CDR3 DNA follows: TGTGCCAGCAGCTTAGTTAAGGGACCCCGAGAAAACACTGAAGCTTTCTTT.

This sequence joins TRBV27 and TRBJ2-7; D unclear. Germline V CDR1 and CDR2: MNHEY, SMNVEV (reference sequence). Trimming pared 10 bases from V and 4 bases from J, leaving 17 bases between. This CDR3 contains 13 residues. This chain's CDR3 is CATSTSSEYEQYF. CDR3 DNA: TGTGCCACCTCGACGAGCAGTGAGTACGAGCAGTACTTC.

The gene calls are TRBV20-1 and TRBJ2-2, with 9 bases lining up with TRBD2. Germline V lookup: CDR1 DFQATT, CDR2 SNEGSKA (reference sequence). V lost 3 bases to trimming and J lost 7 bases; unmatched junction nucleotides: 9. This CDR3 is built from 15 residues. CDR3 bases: TGCAGTGCTAGGTCCGGCGGGAGGGTTAGCGGGGAGCTGTTTTTT. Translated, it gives CSARSGGRVSGELFF.

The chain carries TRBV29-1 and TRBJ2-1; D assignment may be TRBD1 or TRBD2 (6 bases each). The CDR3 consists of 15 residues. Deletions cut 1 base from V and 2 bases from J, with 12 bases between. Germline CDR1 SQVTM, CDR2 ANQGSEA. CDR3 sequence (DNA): TGCAGCGTTGAAGGGAGGGGGACCACCTACAATGAGCAGTTCTTC. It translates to CSVEGRGTTYNEQFF.

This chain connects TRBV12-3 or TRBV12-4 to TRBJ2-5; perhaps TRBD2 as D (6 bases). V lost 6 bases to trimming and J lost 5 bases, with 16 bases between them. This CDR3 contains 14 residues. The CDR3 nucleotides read TGTGCCAGCAGCGGCGGGGTAACGTGGGAGACCCAGTACTTC. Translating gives CASSGGVTWETQYF.

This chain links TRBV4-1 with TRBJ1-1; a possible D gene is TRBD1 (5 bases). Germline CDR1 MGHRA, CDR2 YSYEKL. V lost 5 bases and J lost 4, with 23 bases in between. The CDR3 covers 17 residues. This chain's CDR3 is CASSSQGEKRALTEAFF. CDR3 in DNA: TGCGCCAGCAGCTCTCAAGGGGAGAAGAGGGCCCTCACTGAAGCTTTCTTT.

The CDR3 reads CASSSASPPSYNEQFF. In DNA form, the CDR3 reads TGTGCCAGCAGCTCCGCTTCACCCCCTTCCTACAATGAGCAGTTCTTC. The genes are TRBV7-9 and TRBJ2-1; unclear D gene. Germline CDR1 reads SEHNR; CDR2 reads FQNEAQ (reference sequence). The CDR3 has 16 residues. Trimming shortened V by 4 bases and J by 1 base, and 14 bases separated the two germline ends. The variable domain in full, with the rest retrieved from reference TRBV7-9 and TRBJ2-1, is DTGVSQNPRHKITKRGQNVTFRCDPISEHNRLYWYRQTLGQGPEFLTYFQNEAQLEKSRLLSDRFSAERPKGSFSTLEIQRTEQGDSAMYLCASSSASPPSYNEQFFGPGTRLTVL.

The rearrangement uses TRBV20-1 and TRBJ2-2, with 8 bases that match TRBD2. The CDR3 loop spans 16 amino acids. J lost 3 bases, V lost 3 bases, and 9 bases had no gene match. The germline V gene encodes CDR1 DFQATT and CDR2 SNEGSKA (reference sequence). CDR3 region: CSASPPTAGDTGELFF. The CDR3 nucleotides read TGCAGTGCTAGCCCTCCGACAGCGGGAGACACCGGGGAGCTGTTTTTT.

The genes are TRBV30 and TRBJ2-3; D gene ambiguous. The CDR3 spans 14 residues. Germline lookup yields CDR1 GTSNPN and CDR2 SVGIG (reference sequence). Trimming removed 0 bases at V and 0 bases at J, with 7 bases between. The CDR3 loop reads CAWSVLGSTDTQYF. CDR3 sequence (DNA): TGTGCCTGGAGTGTATTGGGAAGCACAGATACGCAGTATTTT.

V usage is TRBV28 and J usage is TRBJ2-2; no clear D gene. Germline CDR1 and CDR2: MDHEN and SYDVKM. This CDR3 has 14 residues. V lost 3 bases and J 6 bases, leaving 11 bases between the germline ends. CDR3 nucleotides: TGTGCCAGCAGTTTTGAGACCTCGGCCGGGGAGCTGTTTTTT. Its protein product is CASSFETSAGELFF. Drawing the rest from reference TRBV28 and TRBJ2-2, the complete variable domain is DVKVTQSSRYLVKRTGEKVFLECVQDMDHENMFWYRQDPGLGLRLIYFSYDVKMKEKGDIPEGYSVSREKKERFSLILESASTNQTSMYLCASSFETSAGELFFGEGSRLTVL.

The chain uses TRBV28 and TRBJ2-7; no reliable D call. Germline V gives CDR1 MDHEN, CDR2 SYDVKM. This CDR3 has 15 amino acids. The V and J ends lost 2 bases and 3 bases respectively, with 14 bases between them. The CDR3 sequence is CASSLEPAVFYEQYF. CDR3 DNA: TGTGCCAGCAGTTTAGAACCCGCGGTATTCTACGAGCAGTACTTC.

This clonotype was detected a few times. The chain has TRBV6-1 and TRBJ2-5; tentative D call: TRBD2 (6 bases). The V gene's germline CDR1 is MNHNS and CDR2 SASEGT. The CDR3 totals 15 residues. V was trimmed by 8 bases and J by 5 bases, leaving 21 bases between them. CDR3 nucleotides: TGTGCCAGCCCCCGGGACTCCCCGGCAATGGAGACCCAGTACTTC. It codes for CASPRDSPAMETQYF.

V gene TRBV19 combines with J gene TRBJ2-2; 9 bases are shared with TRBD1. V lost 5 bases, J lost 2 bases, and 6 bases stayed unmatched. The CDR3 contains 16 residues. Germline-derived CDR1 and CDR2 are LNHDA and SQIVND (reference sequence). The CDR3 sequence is CASSPRTGANTGELFF. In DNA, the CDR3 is TGTGCCAGTAGTCCACGGACAGGGGCTAACACCGGGGAGCTGTTTTTT.

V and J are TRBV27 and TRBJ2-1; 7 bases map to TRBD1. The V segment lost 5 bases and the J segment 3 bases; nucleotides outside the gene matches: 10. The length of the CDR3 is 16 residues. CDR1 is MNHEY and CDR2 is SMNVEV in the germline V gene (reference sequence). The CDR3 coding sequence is TGTGCCAGCAGTCCCAGTAAGGGGACAGTCTACAATGAGCAGTTCTTC. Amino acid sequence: CASSPSKGTVYNEQFF.